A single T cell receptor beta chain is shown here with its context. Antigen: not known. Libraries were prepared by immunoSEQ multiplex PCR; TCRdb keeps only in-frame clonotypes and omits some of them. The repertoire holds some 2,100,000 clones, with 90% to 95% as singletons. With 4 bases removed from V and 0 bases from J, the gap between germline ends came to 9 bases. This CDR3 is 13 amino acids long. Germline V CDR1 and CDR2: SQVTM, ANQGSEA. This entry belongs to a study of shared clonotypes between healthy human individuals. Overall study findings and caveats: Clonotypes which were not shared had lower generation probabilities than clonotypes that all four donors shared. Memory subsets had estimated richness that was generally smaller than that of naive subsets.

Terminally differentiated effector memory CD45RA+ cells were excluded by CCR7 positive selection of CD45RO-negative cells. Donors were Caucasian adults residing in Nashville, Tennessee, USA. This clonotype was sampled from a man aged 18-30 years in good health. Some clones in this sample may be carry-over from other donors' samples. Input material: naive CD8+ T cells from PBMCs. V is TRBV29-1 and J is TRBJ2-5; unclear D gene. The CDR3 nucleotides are TGCAGCGTTGGAGGAACGTACCAAGAGACCCAGTACTTC. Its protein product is CSVGGTYQETQYF.